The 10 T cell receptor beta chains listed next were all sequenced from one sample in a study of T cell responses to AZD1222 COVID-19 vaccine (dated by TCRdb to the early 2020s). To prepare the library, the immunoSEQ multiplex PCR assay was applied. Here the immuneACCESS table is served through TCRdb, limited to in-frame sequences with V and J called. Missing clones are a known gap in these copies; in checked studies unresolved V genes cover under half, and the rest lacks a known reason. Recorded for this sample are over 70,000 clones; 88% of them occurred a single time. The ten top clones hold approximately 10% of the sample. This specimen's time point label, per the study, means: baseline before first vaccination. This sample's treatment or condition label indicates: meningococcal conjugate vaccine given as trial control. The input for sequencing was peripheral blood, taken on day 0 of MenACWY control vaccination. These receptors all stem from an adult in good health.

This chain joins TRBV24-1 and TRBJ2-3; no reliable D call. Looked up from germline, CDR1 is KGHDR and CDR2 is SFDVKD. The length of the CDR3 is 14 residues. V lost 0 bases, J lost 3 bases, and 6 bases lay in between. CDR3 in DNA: TGTGCCACCAGTGATTTGCCACGGACAGATACGCAGTATTTT. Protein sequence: CATSDLPRTDTQYF.

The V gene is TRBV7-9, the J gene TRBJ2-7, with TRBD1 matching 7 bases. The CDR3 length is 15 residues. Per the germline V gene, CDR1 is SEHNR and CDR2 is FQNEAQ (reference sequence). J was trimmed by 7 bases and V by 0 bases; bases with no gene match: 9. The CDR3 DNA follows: TGTGCCAGCAGCTTAGCGCGAGGGGGCGGAGCGGAGCAGTACTTC. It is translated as CASSLARGGGAEQYF.

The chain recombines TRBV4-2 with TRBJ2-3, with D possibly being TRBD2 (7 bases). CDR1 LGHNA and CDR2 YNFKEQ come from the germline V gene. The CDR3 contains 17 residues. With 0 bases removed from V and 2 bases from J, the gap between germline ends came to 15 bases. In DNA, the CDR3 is TGTGCCAGCAGCCAAGATCTTCCGGGGGGCCCCACAGATACGCAGTATTTT. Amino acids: CASSQDLPGGPTDTQYF.

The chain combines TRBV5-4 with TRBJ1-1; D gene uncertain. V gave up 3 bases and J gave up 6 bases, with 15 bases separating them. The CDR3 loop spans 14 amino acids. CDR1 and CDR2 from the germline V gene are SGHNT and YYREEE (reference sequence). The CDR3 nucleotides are TGTGCCAGCAGCTCCTTAGGCCGTAGAGCTGAAGCTTTCTTT. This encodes CASSSLGRRAEAFF.

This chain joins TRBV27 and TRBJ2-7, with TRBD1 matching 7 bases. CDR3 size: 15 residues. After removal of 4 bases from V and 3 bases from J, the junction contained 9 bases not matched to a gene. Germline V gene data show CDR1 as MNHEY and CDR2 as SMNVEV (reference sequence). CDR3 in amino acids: CASSSPPGTVYEQYF. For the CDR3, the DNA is TGTGCCAGCAGTTCCCCCCCCGGGACAGTCTACGAGCAGTACTTC.

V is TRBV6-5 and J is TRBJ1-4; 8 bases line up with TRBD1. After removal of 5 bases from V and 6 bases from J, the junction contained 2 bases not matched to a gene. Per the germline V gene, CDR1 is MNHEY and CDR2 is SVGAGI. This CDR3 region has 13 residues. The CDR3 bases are TGTGCCAGCAGTAAGGACAGGGATGAAAAACTGTTTTTT. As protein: CASSKDRDEKLFF.

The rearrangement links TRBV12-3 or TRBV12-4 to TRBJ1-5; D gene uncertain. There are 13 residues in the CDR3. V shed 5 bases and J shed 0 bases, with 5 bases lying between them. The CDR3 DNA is TGTGCCAGCAGTCTCAATAGCAATCAGCCCCAGCATTTT. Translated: CASSLNSNQPQHF.

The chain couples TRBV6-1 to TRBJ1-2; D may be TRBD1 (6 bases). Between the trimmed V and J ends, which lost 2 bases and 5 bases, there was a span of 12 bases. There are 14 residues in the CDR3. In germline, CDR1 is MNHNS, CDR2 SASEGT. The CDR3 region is CASSERGQSYGYTF. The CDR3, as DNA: TGTGCCAGCAGTGAACGGGGACAAAGTTATGGCTACACCTTC.

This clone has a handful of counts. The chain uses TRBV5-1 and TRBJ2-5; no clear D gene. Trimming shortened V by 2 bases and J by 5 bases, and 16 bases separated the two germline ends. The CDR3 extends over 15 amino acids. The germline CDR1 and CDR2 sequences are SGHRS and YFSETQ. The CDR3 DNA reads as TGCGCCAGCAGCTTAAATCAACTGCCGGTGGAGACCCAGTACTTC. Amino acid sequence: CASSLNQLPVETQYF.

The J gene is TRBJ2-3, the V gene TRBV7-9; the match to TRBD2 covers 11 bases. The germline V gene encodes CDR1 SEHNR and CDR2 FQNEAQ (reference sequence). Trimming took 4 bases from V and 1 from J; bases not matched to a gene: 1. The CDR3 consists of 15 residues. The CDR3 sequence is CASSSTSGGTDTQYF. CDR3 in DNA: TGTGCCAGCAGCTCGACTAGCGGGGGCACAGATACGCAGTATTTT.